The 20 T cell receptor beta chains presented below share a single source sample, sequenced in a study of T cell responses to AZD1222 COVID-19 vaccine. The assay was immunoSEQ multiplex PCR, and TCRdb's table has in-frame clones only and misses some. The sample holds more than 100,000 clones, roughly 91% seen once. Sequencing used peripheral blood, obtained on day 0 of AZD1222 vaccination. Every receptor here comes from an adult in good health.

J is TRBJ2-3 and V is TRBV7-6; D possibly matches TRBD1 or TRBD2 (6 bases each). The CDR3 is made up of 16 amino acids. V lost 2 bases, J lost 3 bases, and 15 bases lay in between. Germline assignment: CDR1 SGHVS and CDR2 FNYEAQ. In DNA form, the CDR3 reads TGTGCCAGCAGCTTAAGCGGACAGCGGGTAACAGATACGCAGTATTTT. Translating gives CASSLSGQRVTDTQYF.

This clone showed up just once. The chain recombines TRBV7-2 with TRBJ2-5; 8 positions agree with TRBD2. The V gene end was trimmed by 4 bases and the J gene end by 4 bases; junction bases not matched to a gene: 5. The CDR3 sequence is 14 residues long. CDR1 is SGHTA, CDR2 FQGNSA, per germline. CDR3 amino acids: CASSSSGGIETQYF. In DNA, the CDR3 is TGTGCCAGCAGCTCCAGCGGGGGCATAGAGACCCAGTACTTC.

The chain uses TRBV7-3 and TRBJ2-5; no clear D. The CDR3 is 13 residues long. Trimming removed 3 bases at V and 2 bases at J, with 7 bases between. CDR1 is SGHTA, CDR2 FQGTGA, per germline. CDR3 region: CASSLDVQETQYF. DNA for the CDR3: TGTGCCAGCAGCTTGGACGTACAAGAGACCCAGTACTTC.

In this sample, this clone turned up once. The genes are TRBV27 and TRBJ1-3; D ambiguous. Trimming took 2 bases from V and 2 from J, leaving 4 bases between them. Germline V gene sequence: CDR1 MNHEY, CDR2 SMNVEV (reference sequence). CDR3 length: 13 residues. This CDR3 is CASSLAAGNTIYF. The CDR3 DNA sequence: TGTGCCAGCAGTTTAGCTGCTGGAAACACCATATATTTT.

The chain links TRBV3-1 (or the pseudogene TRBV3-2) to TRBJ1-1; D ambiguous. The V end lost 1 base, the J end lost 2 bases, and 8 bases lay between the germline ends. Germline loops: CDR1 LGHDT, CDR2 YNNKEL (reference sequence). This CDR3 has 14 residues. For the CDR3, the DNA is TGTGCCAGCAGCCAAGTAAGGGCAAACACTGAAGCTTTCTTT. Its translation: CASSQVRANTEAFF.

The chain recombines TRBV28 with TRBJ1-2, with unresolved D. With 5 bases removed from V and 8 bases from J, the gap between germline ends came to 12 bases. Per the germline V gene, CDR1 is MDHEN and CDR2 is SYDVKM. This CDR3 region has 12 residues. This CDR3 reads CASSRTTWGYTF. CDR3 DNA sequence: TGTGCCAGCAGTAGAACAACATGGGGCTACACCTTC.

The rearrangement joins TRBV5-6 to TRBJ1-2; TRBD1 might be the D (6 bases). The V gene lost 3 bases and the J gene lost 8 bases, with 11 bases spanning the gap. Per the germline V gene, CDR1 is SGHDT and CDR2 is YYEEEE. The CDR3 runs to 12 residues. The DNA for the CDR3 is TGTGCCAGCAGCTGGGGGGCGAGGGGCTACACCTTC. Amino acids: CASSWGARGYTF.

This clone was seen just once. The chain is built from TRBV7-6 and TRBJ2-5; D possibly corresponds to TRBD1 (5 bases). Trimming took 1 base from V and 4 from J, leaving 19 bases between them. CDR1 SGHVS and CDR2 FNYEAQ come from the germline V gene. The CDR3 contains 17 residues. Here the CDR3 DNA reads TGTGCCAGCAGCTTAGGGGCCGGCAGGGCGTACCGAGAGACCCAGTACTTC. Protein: CASSLGAGRAYRETQYF.

This clone was found once. J is TRBJ2-1 and V is TRBV28; tentative D call: TRBD1 (7 bases). This CDR3 is built from 12 residues. The V gene's germline CDR1 is MDHEN and CDR2 SYDVKM. V lost 2 bases and J 15 bases, leaving 14 bases between the germline ends. Here the CDR3 reads CASSLRRDRMFF. CDR3 coding DNA: TGTGCCAGCAGTTTAAGGAGGGACAGAATGTTCTTC.

This rearrangement joins TRBV9 to TRBJ1-2; D gene uncertain. Trimming stripped 0 bases from V and 0 bases from J, with 9 bases between. The length of the CDR3 is 15 residues. The germline V gene has CDR1 SGDLS and CDR2 YYNGEE. The CDR3 here is CASSVDRTPNYGYTF. CDR3 bases: TGTGCCAGCAGCGTAGATCGAACGCCTAACTATGGCTACACCTTC.

The gene calls are TRBV14 and TRBJ1-6, with D maybe TRBD1 (6 bases). Germline-derived CDR1 and CDR2 are SGHDN and FVKESK. The CDR3 has 18 residues. Trimming took 1 base from V and 3 from J, leaving 16 bases between them. CDR3 in DNA: TGTGCCAGCAGCCAAGTTTTTATTAAGGGGGTCTATAATTCACCCCTCCACTTT. This translates into CASSQVFIKGVYNSPLHF.

V is TRBV7-3 and J is TRBJ2-5, with 8 bases matching TRBD1. V was clipped by 1 base and J by 3 bases; unmatched bases: 7. This CDR3 has 16 amino acids. Looked up from germline, CDR1 is SGHTA and CDR2 is FQGTGA. The CDR3 DNA sequence: TGTGCCAGCAGCTTAAGCCCGACGACAGGGGAAGAGACCCAGTACTTC. This codes for CASSLSPTTGEETQYF.

The rearrangement joins TRBV3-1 (or the pseudogene TRBV3-2) to TRBJ2-7, with D tentatively TRBD2 (5 bases). The V end lost 4 bases, the J end lost 5 bases, and 12 bases lay between the germline ends. CDR1 LGHDT and CDR2 YNNKEL come from the germline V gene (reference sequence). The CDR3 is 13 residues long. The CDR3 reads CASSPGSLHEQYF. The DNA for the CDR3 is TGTGCCAGCAGCCCGGGGAGTCTGCACGAGCAGTACTTC.

The gene calls are TRBV7-2 and TRBJ2-5, with unresolved D. From germline, CDR1 is SGHTA and CDR2 FQGNSA. The CDR3 has 13 amino acids. Between the trimmed V and J ends, which lost 0 bases and 5 bases, there was a span of 7 bases. CDR3 bases: TGTGCCAGCAGCTTAGCCGAGCGCGAGACCCAGTACTTC. Residues: CASSLAERETQYF.

This chain uses TRBV7-6 with TRBJ2-7; either TRBD1 or TRBD2 may fit D (5 bases each). The CDR3 extends over 14 amino acids. Trimming took off 5 bases at V and 9 bases at J, with 20 bases between the two ends. The germline gives CDR1 SGHVS, CDR2 FNYEAQ. CDR3 residues: CASSPLRDEGRQYF. CDR3 coding DNA: TGTGCCAGCAGCCCCCTCCGGGACGAGGGGAGGCAGTACTTC.

This clone is a singleton in its sample. J is TRBJ2-7 and V is TRBV4-1; 9 bases map to TRBD1. CDR3 length equals 15 residues. V lost 0 bases and J lost 3; bases outside the gene matches: 3. Germline CDR1 is MGHRA and CDR2 is YSYEKL. CDR3 nucleotides: TGCGCCAGCAGCCAAGATATGGACAGGGGCTACGAGCAGTACTTC. It yields the protein CASSQDMDRGYEQYF.

This clone was detected once. The rearrangement links TRBV30 to TRBJ1-5; tentatively, D is TRBD1 (5 bases). Per germline, CDR1 GTSNPN and CDR2 SVGIG (reference sequence). The germline V and J ends were trimmed by 1 base and 1 base, with 11 bases remaining between them. The length of the CDR3 is 15 residues. Here the CDR3 DNA reads TGTGCCTGGAGTGCGGGGCCGCACAGCAATCAGCCCCAGCATTTT. Translation: CAWSAGPHSNQPQHF.

The CDR3 nucleotides are TGTGCCAGCAGCTCCTCCGGACAGGGCCCCTACGAGCAGTACTTC. This gives the protein CASSSSGQGPYEQYF. J is TRBJ2-7 and V is TRBV11-3; 8 nucleotides align to TRBD1. Unmatched junction bases numbered 7, after V lost 4 bases and J lost 2 bases. Germline V CDR1 and CDR2: SGHNT, YENEEA. The CDR3 spans 15 residues.

The chain carries TRBV6-2 or TRBV6-3 and TRBJ1-3; D is unclear. The CDR3 is 14 amino acids. Trimming cost V 5 bases and J 0 bases, with 8 bases left between them. The germline V gene has CDR1 MNHEY and CDR2 SVGEGT. The CDR3 bases are TGTGCCAGCAGTACGGAATACTCTGGAAACACCATATATTTT. Residues: CASSTEYSGNTIYF.

The chain couples TRBV7-8 to TRBJ2-2; 15 bases are a match to TRBD2. CDR3 length equals 15 residues. V gave up 6 bases and J gave up 10 bases; unmatched junction bases: 6. Germline loops: CDR1 SGHVS, CDR2 FQNEAQ. CDR3 residues: CASRGLAGGSSELFF. Written as DNA, the CDR3 is TGTGCCAGCAGGGGACTAGCGGGGGGATCCTCGGAGCTGTTTTTT.